This is a list of T cell receptor beta chains from one sample in a study of T cells in Graves' hyperthyroidism and ophthalmopathy. MiXCR, run by TCRdb on the multiplex PCR reads, gives a single entry per CDR3 protein. This table holds under 450,000 distinct CDR3 sequences, roughly 14% found once. Source material: blood. The receptors shown here come from a man aged 30-40 years with Graves' hyperthyroidism that later progressed to Graves' ophthalmopathy. Both conserved end residues are part of each CDR3. A D gene is named only where the DNA matches it firmly. A row's size may be missing; if present it is once, few, many or a size class.

V	J	D	size	DNA	CDR3
TRBV30	TRBJ1-1	.	many	TGTGCCTGGATCGCCGCGGGGCGGCGGACTGAAGCTTTCTTT	CAWIAAGRRTEAFF
TRBV12-3/TRBV12-4	TRBJ2-3	TRBD1	few	TGTGCCAGCAGTTTTACAGGGGGCCTGACAGATACGCAGTATTTT	CASSFTGGLTDTQYF
TRBV12-3/TRBV12-4	TRBJ2-5	TRBD1	many	TGTGCCAGCAGTTCACCGGGACAGGAGGGAGAGACCCAGTACTTC	CASSSPGQEGETQYF
TRBV6-5	TRBJ2-1	TRBD1	many	TGTGCCAGCAGTTACTCTAGAACCGGGACAGGGGGCTACAATGAGCAGTTCTTC	CASSYSRTGTGGYNEQFF
TRBV7-9	TRBJ2-7	.	many	TGTGCCAGCAGCTCTAGAGGGGAATCCCCCTACGAGCAGTACTTC	CASSSRGESPYEQYF
TRBV19	TRBJ1-5	TRBD1	few	TGTGCCAGTAGTGTCTCGACAGGGCTCCCGCATTTT	CASSVSTGLPHF
TRBV7-9	TRBJ2-5	.	many	TGTGCCAGCAGCTTAGGCAGTCAAGAGACCCAGTACTTC	CASSLGSQETQYF
TRBV5-4	TRBJ2-3	TRBD2	.	TGTGCCAGCAGCTTGGGCGCGGGGGGCCTCCCCAGGCCAGATACGCAGTATTTT	CASSLGAGGLPRPDTQYF
TRBV5-6	TRBJ2-6	.	few	TGTGCCAGCAGCCTATGGACAGTCTCTGGGGCCAACGTCCTGACTTTC	CASSLWTVSGANVLTF
TRBV6-5	TRBJ2-1	.	many	TGTGCCAGCAGTTACTCGCGCAGGGTGGACAATGAGCAGTTCTTC	CASSYSRRVDNEQFF
TRBV19	TRBJ1-5	TRBD1	few	TGTGCCAGTGCCGGGACAGGGGGCAATCAGCCCCAGCATTTT	CASAGTGGNQPQHF
TRBV7-9	TRBJ2-3	.	many	TGTGCCAGCAGCACCCAGGGTCCTAGCACAGATACGCAGTATTTT	CASSTQGPSTDTQYF
TRBV28	TRBJ2-3	.	once	TGTGCCACCGACCGCCTGCATATCAGGGACAACACAGATACGCAGTATTTT	CATDRLHIRDNTDTQYF
TRBV7-6	TRBJ2-7	TRBD1	many	TGTGCCAGCAGCTTAGGGCAGGGGGTTCCCTACGAGCAGTACTTC	CASSLGQGVPYEQYF
TRBV30	TRBJ1-1	TRBD1	.	TGTGCCTGGAGTGCACGCTGGACAGGGGGAGCTAGGCCCACTGAAGCTTTCTTT	CAWSARWTGGARPTEAFF
TRBV6-5	TRBJ2-7	.	many	TGTGCCAGCAGTTACTCGATGGGCAGGCTGGTCGGCGAGCAGTACTTC	CASSYSMGRLVGEQYF
TRBV6-5	TRBJ2-7	.	many	TGTGCCAGCAGTTACTCGGCAGGGCGTCCTGCCTACGAGCAGTACTTC	CASSYSAGRPAYEQYF
TRBV7-6	TRBJ2-5	TRBD2	few	TGTGCCAGCAGCTTAGCGTGGGGGGGGCAAGAGACCCAGTACTTC	CASSLAWGGQETQYF
TRBV2	TRBJ2-7	TRBD1	many	TGTGCCAGCAGGGGGACAGGGAGTCGCGAGCAGTACTTC	CASRGTGSREQYF
TRBV10-3	TRBJ1-1	.	.	TGTGCCATCGGGGACACAAGCGGGAACACTGAAGCTTTCTTT	CAIGDTSGNTEAFF
TRBV3-1	TRBJ2-7	TRBD2	many	TGTGCCAGCAGCCGAGCGGGGGGGACCTACGAGCAGTACTTC	CASSRAGGTYEQYF
TRBV5-1	TRBJ2-2	TRBD2	many	TGCGCCAGCCTCACTAGCGGGGGTACACCGTGGGTGCTCGGGGAGCTGTTTTTT	CASLTSGGTPWVLGELFF
TRBV28	TRBJ1-2	.	.	TGTGCCAGCAGGCGAGACAGCTCTAACTATGGCTACACCTTC	CASRRDSSNYGYTF
TRBV11-3	TRBJ2-1	.	many	TGTGCCAGCAGCCGAGGAGGGGGGGGCTACAATGAGCAGTTCTTC	CASSRGGGGYNEQFF
TRBV10-3	TRBJ2-1	TRBD2	.	TGTGCCACCGAGATGGCGGGGGGGCATCATGAGCAGCTCTTC	CATEMAGGHHEQLF
TRBV20-1	TRBJ2-1	TRBD2	.	TGCAGTGCTAGAGCGATTAGCGGGGGGGCCGGGACCTACAATGAGCAGTTCTTC	CSARAISGGAGTYNEQFF
TRBV5-1	TRBJ1-1	TRBD1	few	TGCGCCAGCAGCTCTCAACCGGGACAGGGGTTCGTGAACACTGAAGCTTTCTTT	CASSSQPGQGFVNTEAFF
TRBV18	TRBJ1-1	.	many	TGTGCCAGTAAAATCAACACTGAAGCTTTCTTT	CASKINTEAFF
TRBV20-1	TRBJ2-7	.	many	TGCAGTGCTAGTCGGAGGGTCGGACTCTACGAGCAGTACTTC	CSASRRVGLYEQYF
TRBV7-2	TRBJ2-3	.	many	TGTGCCAGCAGCTTATATTCGGGCTCCGATACGCAGTATTTT	CASSLYSGSDTQYF
TRBV27	TRBJ2-1	TRBD2	few	TGTGCCAGCAGTTTAGTTAACGCGGGGGGGCCCGACAATGAGCAGTTCTTC	CASSLVNAGGPDNEQFF
TRBV20-1	TRBJ2-5	.	.	TGCAGTGCTAAAGGGGGGGGGGGTTTATTGACCCAGTACTTC	CSAKGGGGLLTQYF